These 20 T cell receptor beta chains originate from one sample sequenced in a study of regulatory and conventional T cells in RAG deficiency. TCRdb's copy holds only in-frame clones and misses some; the assay was immunoSEQ multiplex PCR. The table has about 46,000 clones, over 80% seen once. Conventional CD4+ T cells were sorted from blood as CD25-low CD127-high cells. These data were also reused for a study on regulatory T cells. From that study: Primers: 52 TRBV forward and 13 TRBJ reverse.

The sequenced sample was CD4+ effector T cells sorted from blood. Source of these receptors: a human donor in good health.

The chain combines TRBV6-6 with TRBJ2-3; D not certain. Trimming pared 8 bases from V and 0 bases from J, leaving 6 bases between. CDR3 size: 12 residues. Germline V gene sequence: CDR1 MNHNY, CDR2 SVGAGI (reference sequence). DNA for the CDR3: TGTGCCAGCGGGGATAGCACAGATACGCAGTATTTT. Amino acids: CASGDSTDTQYF.

The V call is TRBV18, the J call TRBJ2-3; TRBD1 might be the D (5 bases). The V end was cut by 4 bases, the J end by 1 base, with 9 bases between. This CDR3 spans 14 amino acids. Germline CDR1 and CDR2: KGHSH and LQKENI. Written as DNA, the CDR3 is TGTGCCAGCTCACTCAGGGAACGCACAGATACGCAGTATTTT. This gives the protein CASSLRERTDTQYF.

The rearrangement uses TRBV6-5 and TRBJ2-7, with TRBD2 matching 11 bases. V trimming: 2 bases; J trimming: 2 bases; junction bases outside the gene matches: 2. The CDR3 contains 15 residues. Per the germline V gene, CDR1 is MNHEY and CDR2 is SVGAGI. Here the CDR3 reads CASSYGTSGTYEQYF. DNA of the CDR3: TGTGCCAGCAGTTACGGGACTAGCGGTACCTACGAGCAGTACTTC.

CDR3 residues: CASAREENTEAFF. In nucleotides, the CDR3 is TGTGCCTCGGCTAGAGAGGAGAACACTGAAGCTTTCTTT. This chain uses TRBV6-4 with TRBJ1-1; D uncertain. The CDR3 length is 13 residues. Trimming pared 11 bases from V and 1 base from J, leaving 14 bases between. Germline CDR1 MRHNA, CDR2 SNTAGT.

The chain couples TRBV11-3 to TRBJ2-7, with 7 nucleotides matching TRBD1. Per germline, CDR1 SGHNT and CDR2 YENEEA. The CDR3 has 14 amino acids. With V trimmed by 5 bases and J by 4 bases, 8 bases remained unmatched. CDR3 protein: CASSGAGGEYEQYF. The DNA of the CDR3 is TGTGCCAGCAGCGGGGCAGGGGGTGAGTACGAGCAGTACTTC.

The chain employs TRBV4-1 and TRBJ1-6; 8 bases line up with TRBD1. The length of the CDR3 is 15 residues. From germline, CDR1 is MGHRA and CDR2 YSYEKL. J was trimmed by 9 bases and V by 0 bases; bases with no gene match: 4. This chain's CDR3 is CASSQEQGGISPLHF. The CDR3 region has the DNA TGCGCCAGCAGCCAAGAACAGGGGGGAATTTCACCCCTCCACTTT.

The chain is built from TRBV6-1 and TRBJ1-2; no firm D call. This CDR3 region has 14 residues. Germline V gives CDR1 MNHNS, CDR2 SASEGT. Trimming removed 8 bases from V and 2 bases from J, with 15 bases in between. This CDR3 reads CASFPGVTNYGYTF. The CDR3 bases are TGTGCCAGCTTCCCCGGGGTTACCAACTATGGCTACACCTTC.

This sequence joins TRBV6-1 and TRBJ2-5; 14 bases match TRBD2. V was pared by 2 bases and J by 14 bases, with 7 bases of the junction left unmatched. The germline V gene encodes CDR1 MNHNS and CDR2 SASEGT. The CDR3 loop spans 14 amino acids. CDR3 coding DNA: TGTGCCAGCAGTGAATGGCCGGGACTAGCGGGAGAATACTTC. Protein sequence: CASSEWPGLAGEYF.

This clone appeared a few times. The V call is TRBV15, the J call TRBJ1-5, with TRBD1 as a possible D gene (6 bases). CDR3 size: 16 residues. The V gene lost 0 bases and the J gene lost 7 bases, with 16 bases spanning the gap. Germline assignment: CDR1 LNHNV and CDR2 YYDKDF (reference sequence). The CDR3 sequence: CATSRDINGGGQPQHF. The CDR3 nucleotides read TGTGCCACCAGCAGAGATATTAACGGGGGCGGACAGCCCCAGCATTTT.

V gene TRBV7-8 combines with J gene TRBJ1-3, with a weak D call TRBD1 (5 bases). Germline V lookup: CDR1 SGHVS, CDR2 FQNEAQ. CDR3 length: 17 residues. Trimming cost V 0 bases and J 2 bases, with 14 bases left between them. The CDR3 sequence is CASSLAPQGLTGNTIYF. The CDR3 nucleotides read TGTGCCAGCAGCTTAGCCCCGCAGGGCCTTACTGGAAACACCATATATTTT.

This clone was picked up one time. The chain links TRBV27 to TRBJ2-1; 9 bases fit TRBD1. This CDR3 is 15 amino acids long. Germline loops: CDR1 MNHEY, CDR2 SMNVEV (reference sequence). V was clipped by 4 bases and J by 3 bases; unmatched bases: 4. The CDR3 nucleotides read TGTGCCAGCAGTTCCAACAGGGGGCTCTACAATGAGCAGTTCTTC. It is translated as CASSSNRGLYNEQFF.

This chain links TRBV6-5 with TRBJ1-2; D is possibly TRBD1 (6 bases). From germline, CDR1 is MNHEY and CDR2 SVGAGI. Trimming pared 6 bases from V and 8 bases from J, leaving 10 bases between. The CDR3 loop spans 11 amino acids. In nucleotides, the CDR3 is TGTGCCAGCAGAAACAGGGCGGGCTACACCTTC. This sequence encodes CASRNRAGYTF.

This clone was observed a single time. V and J are TRBV4-2 and TRBJ2-5, with 8 bases identical to TRBD2. CDR1 and CDR2 from the germline V gene are LGHNA and YNFKEQ. V dropped 1 base and J dropped 1; count of bases not matched to a gene: 8. CDR3 length: 17 residues. The CDR3, as DNA: TGTGCCAGCAGCCAAGGAGGCAGCGGGAGTAGCCAAGAGACCCAGTACTTC. Its translation is CASSQGGSGSSQETQYF.

This rearrangement joins TRBV27 to TRBJ2-1, with D possibly TRBD1 on 5 matching bases. V was cut by 4 bases and J by 7 bases, with 11 bases left in between. Germline V gene sequence: CDR1 MNHEY, CDR2 SMNVEV (reference sequence). CDR3 size: 13 residues. CDR3 sequence (DNA): TGTGCCAGCAGTTCGCCAGGGCCTAATGAGCAGTTCTTC. It codes for CASSSPGPNEQFF.

The chain joins TRBV5-5 to TRBJ1-5; D remains unclear. Trimming shortened V by 6 bases and J by 2 bases, and 12 bases separated the two germline ends. CDR1 is SGHKS, CDR2 YYEKEE, per germline (reference sequence). This CDR3 is built from 14 residues. CDR3: CASTPGGGNQPQHF. The DNA of the CDR3 is TGTGCCAGCACACCCGGAGGAGGCAATCAGCCCCAGCATTTT. Filled out from reference TRBV5-5 and TRBJ1-5, the complete variable domain reads DAGVTQSPTHLIKTRGQQVTLRCSPISGHKSVSWYQQVLGQGPQFIFQYYEKEERGRGNFPDRFSARQFPNYSSELNVNALLLGDSALYLCASTPGGGNQPQHFGDGTRLSIL.

V is TRBV15 and J is TRBJ2-7, with TRBD2 as a possible D gene (5 bases). Germline V CDR1 and CDR2: LNHNV, YYDKDF (reference sequence). V was pared by 8 bases and J by 3 bases, with 20 bases between. This CDR3 has 15 amino acids. CDR3 DNA sequence: TGTGCCACCCCCTCCTCTGCGGGCGGAGTCTACGAGCAGTACTTC. This gives the protein CATPSSAGGVYEQYF.

Notes on this clone: Germline is not matched at one junction end, which may reflect a read error. The genes are TRBV4-1 and TRBJ2-1; TRBD2 matches 7 bases. The CDR3 extends over 11 amino acids. Germline lookup yields CDR1 MGHRA and CDR2 YSYEKL. The CDR3 region has the DNA TGTGCCAGCAGCCAATCTAGCGGGCAGTTCTTC. Protein: CASSQSSGQFF.

The chain joins TRBV6-6 to TRBJ1-5; D perhaps matches TRBD1 (5 bases). Germline V lookup: CDR1 MNHNY, CDR2 SVGAGI (reference sequence). The germline V and J ends were trimmed by 3 bases and 4 bases, with 7 bases remaining between them. The CDR3 contains 13 residues. The CDR3 loop is CASSYWGNQPQHF. For the CDR3, the DNA is TGTGCCAGCAGTTATTGGGGGAATCAGCCCCAGCATTTT.

This clone appeared a few times. The chain employs TRBV7-9 and TRBJ2-2, with 9 bases identical to TRBD2. Germline V gene data show CDR1 as SEHNR and CDR2 as FQNEAQ (reference sequence). The J segment lost 0 bases and the V segment lost 3 bases, leaving 8 bases of the junction unmatched. The CDR3 extends over 18 amino acids. CDR3 coding DNA: TGTGCCAGCAGCTTGGGCCTAGCGGGGCACGCGAACACCGGGGAGCTGTTTTTT. This translates into CASSLGLAGHANTGELFF.

This clone showed up just a few times. The genes are TRBV6-5 and TRBJ1-5; D is unclear. CDR3 length: 15 amino acids. V dropped 0 bases and J dropped 6 bases, with 12 bases sitting between them. Germline CDR1 and CDR2: MNHEY and SVGAGI. The CDR3 DNA reads TGTGCCAGCAGTTACTCGAAGTACCAAAGTCAGCCCCAGCATTTT. Translating it yields CASSYSKYQSQPQHF.